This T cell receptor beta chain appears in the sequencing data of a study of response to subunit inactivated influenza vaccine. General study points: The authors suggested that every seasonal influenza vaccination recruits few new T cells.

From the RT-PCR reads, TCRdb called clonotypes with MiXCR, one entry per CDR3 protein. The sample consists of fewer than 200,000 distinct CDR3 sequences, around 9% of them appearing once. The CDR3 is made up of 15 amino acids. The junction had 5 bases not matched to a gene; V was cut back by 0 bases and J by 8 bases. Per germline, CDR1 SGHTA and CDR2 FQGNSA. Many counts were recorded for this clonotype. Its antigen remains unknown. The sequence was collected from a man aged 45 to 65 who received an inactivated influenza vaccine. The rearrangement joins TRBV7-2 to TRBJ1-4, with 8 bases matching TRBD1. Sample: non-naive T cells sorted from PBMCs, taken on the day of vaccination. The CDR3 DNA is TGTGCCAGCAGCTTAGCAGACAGGGGAGTCGAAAAACTGTTTTTT. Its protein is CASSLADRGVEKLFF.